This T cell receptor beta chain was captured in a study of blood T cell repertoires in COVID-19 (dated by TCRdb to 2020 to 2022). Background on the whole study: The collaborator samples originated in the United States, Italy and Spain and spanned the acute and convalescent phases of COVID-19. The material from the prospective study consisted of cDNA or gDNA derived from T cells, B-cell-depleted T cells, or PBMCs. Subjects who had been exposed to COVID-19, were actively infected with it, or had recovered from it provided the deeply sampled blood TCRbeta repertoires that made up the dataset. The repertoires were released in a freely available public database intended as a resource for research on the immune response to SARS-CoV-2. Samples were obtained from the ongoing ImmuneRACE study (first 160 participants) and from 1,200 or so subjects provided by 6 global collaborators. Nearly every sample came with metadata listing a de-identified subject ID, COVID-19 status, age in years and sex. Where available, HLA class I and class II types were obtained from metadata supplied by the sample provider rather than from assay-based typing. On the study overall, not on this receptor specifically: The amount of clinical and demographic metadata varied by source and participant and was provided uncurated.

TCRbeta CDR3 regions were amplified from genomic DNA by means of the immunoSEQ Assay, a bias-controlled multiplex PCR. For the original study's pipeline: Nucleated cell counts per sample were estimated from amplification of reference gene primers within the assay. To quantify the absolute abundance of each unique TCRbeta CDR3 rearrangement, sequence reads were collapsed and filtered. For each sample, productive Simpson clonality was calculated as the square root of Simpson's diversity index across productive rearrangements. In its TCRdb copy, this immuneACCESS table keeps in-frame sequences only and misses some clones. Where compared with another copy, unresolved V genes explain less than half of these, and the others have no known cause. That table supplies the V and J calls and clone size; D and trimming were determined from the DNA. The sample has 400,000 to 500,000 clones on record, roughly 90% of them singletons. The top ten hold roughly 1.9% of the sample.

A distance of 16 bases separates the germline ends of V and J, which lose 7 bases and 4 bases respectively. Based on the germline V gene, the CDR1 and CDR2 sequences are MNHEY and SVGAGI. The CDR3 contains 14 residues, cysteine and phenylalanine counted. Of the read, only the CDR3 DNA is kept; its 42 bases are in frame from base 1. Participants in the prospective study were enrolled through a virtual design, were aged roughly 18 to 95 years, and lived in some 24 United States geographic areas. To assign participants to cohorts, the prospective study relied on clinical history that participants themselves reported in a screening survey and a study questionnaire. ImmuneRACE Cohort 3 recovered participants were defined by two consecutive negative NP/OP PCR tests, healthcare professional clearance, or symptom resolution. Each participant in the prospective study had whole blood, serum and a nasopharyngeal or oropharyngeal swab collected by mobile phlebotomists. Participants in the prospective study had the option to provide additional blood draws and questionnaires over an approximately 2-month period. Prospective study blood samples were shipped either frozen or at room temperature before DNA extraction.

With respect to this clone: Its antigen is not yet known. No clone much larger than this one lies a single base away; base qualities are absent.

The source is a woman between 40 and 55 years old who had recovered from COVID-19. Material: PBMCs or T cells enriched from blood (not recorded which). The V and J genes are TRBV6-5 and TRBJ1-2; the best D guess is TRBD1, with 5 bases matching. The sequence in DNA is TGTGCCAGCAAGGTCCCAGGGAAAGTCTATGGCTACACCTTC. It codes for CASKVPGKVYGYTF.